This T cell receptor (beta chain) emerged from a study of blood T cell repertoires in COVID-19. Study in general: Spain, Italy and the United States supplied samples that represented acute and convalescent COVID-19. From T cells, B-cell-depleted T cells, or PBMCs came the material, which was cDNA or gDNA.

CDR1 and CDR2 from the germline V gene are SGHTS and YDEGEE. The CDR3 loop spans 18 amino acids. V gave up 4 bases and J gave up 5 bases; unmatched junction bases: 12. The study assigned cohorts using participant-reported clinical history. The data were produced by immunoSEQ multiplex PCR, yet TCRdb's version contains in-frame clones alone and is incomplete. The table has about 220,000 clones, about 80% seen once. This TCR was sampled from a middle-aged woman with acute COVID-19. Material for sequencing was PBMCs or T cells enriched from blood (not recorded which). The chain links TRBV5-8 to TRBJ2-2; 12 bases fit TRBD2. Here the CDR3 reads CASSLPTSGGRQTGELFF. CDR3 bases: TGTGCCAGCAGCCTCCCGACTAGCGGGGGTCGACAAACCGGGGAGCTGTTTTTT.